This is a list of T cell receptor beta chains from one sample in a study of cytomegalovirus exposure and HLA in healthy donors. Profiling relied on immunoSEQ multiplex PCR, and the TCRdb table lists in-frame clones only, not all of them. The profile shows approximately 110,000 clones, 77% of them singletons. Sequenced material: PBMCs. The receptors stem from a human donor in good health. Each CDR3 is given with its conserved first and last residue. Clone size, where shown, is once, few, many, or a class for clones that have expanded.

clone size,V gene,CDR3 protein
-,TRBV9,CASSVSQGSTDTQYF
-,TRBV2,CASRTGLNTEAFF
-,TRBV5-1,CASSRTDTNTEAFF
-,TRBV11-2,CASSLSLSEAFF
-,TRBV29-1,CSADSGDTEAFF
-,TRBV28,CASSFSLGSNQPQHF
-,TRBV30,CAWSVLAGYNSPLHF
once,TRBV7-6,CASSTGGGSGNFAGELFF
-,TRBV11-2,CASSPRGDGSDTQYF
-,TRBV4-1,CASTPGGLTYNEQFF
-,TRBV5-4,CASSLAGTGYTEAFF
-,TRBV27,CASRTGTGDIAYEQYF
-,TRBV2,CASSATGVFSGNTIYF
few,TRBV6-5,CASSRSSGTDTQYF
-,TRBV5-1,CASSLAPNSPLHF
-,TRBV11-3,CASSLRGIDQETQYF
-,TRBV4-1,CASSHLGTSGYNEQFF
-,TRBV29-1,CSVEIFGTSATGSSYEQYF
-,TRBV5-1,CASSIQQGFAYEQYF
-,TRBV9,CASSRGTEAFF
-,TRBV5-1,CASSFLHSGQYNEQFF
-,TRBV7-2,CASRLGLSEAFF
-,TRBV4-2,CASSQGGTGVQPQHF
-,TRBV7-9,CSSSLSPGLAVQETQYF
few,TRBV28,CASSPLAVSLPYEQYF
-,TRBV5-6,CASSGGWGSNQPQHF
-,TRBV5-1,CASGTGGGRNTEAFF
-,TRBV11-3,CASSFYTPDTQYF
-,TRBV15,CATSRDLAGELFF
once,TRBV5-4,CASSLDRLSYNEQFF
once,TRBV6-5,CASSYSQGIQPQHF
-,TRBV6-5,CASSRPGLAGETQYF
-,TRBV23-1,CASSSSDDSDF
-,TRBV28,CASSPRGGGALGQPQHF
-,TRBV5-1,CASSLGLASYNEQFF
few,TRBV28,CASSRTSGKVNEQYF
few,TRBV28,CASSYTPGQNIKGQYF
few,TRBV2,CASSWDRANTGELFF
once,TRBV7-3,CARREREVKNIQYF
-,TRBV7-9,CASSPGTAGGTEAFF
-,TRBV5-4,CASSLSGQGASYEQYF
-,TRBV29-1,CSVEPGGTEAFF